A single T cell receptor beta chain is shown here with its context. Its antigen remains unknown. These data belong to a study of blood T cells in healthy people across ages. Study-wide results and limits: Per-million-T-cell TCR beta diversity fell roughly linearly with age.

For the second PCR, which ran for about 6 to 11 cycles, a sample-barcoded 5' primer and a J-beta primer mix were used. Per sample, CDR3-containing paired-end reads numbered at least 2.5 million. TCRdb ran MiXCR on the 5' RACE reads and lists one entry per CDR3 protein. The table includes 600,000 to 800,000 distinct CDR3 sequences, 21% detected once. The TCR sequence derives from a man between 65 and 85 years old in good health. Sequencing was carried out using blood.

The CDR3 DNA is TGTGCCAGCAGCACCGTAGTGAACACTGAAGCTTTCTTT. Translating gives CASSTVVNTEAFF. The chain employs TRBV5-6 and TRBJ1-1, with D uncertain. The V and J ends lost 4 bases and 0 bases respectively, with 7 bases between them. Germline V gene data show CDR1 as SGHDT and CDR2 as YYEEEE. This CDR3 is built from 13 residues.